This T cell receptor (beta chain) was sequenced for a study of breast tumors, draining lymph nodes, adjacent tissues. Study results and caveats: Data only fit, rather than demonstrated, lymph node origin of most tumor T cells. Findings are consistent with lymph node origin and intratumoral expansion of most tumor T cells. Tumors had less TCR diversity than lymph nodes, more than nontumor tissue. Luminal-like breast cancer showed significantly higher tumor–nontumor repertoire similarity than basal-like.

Note on this clonotype: The antigen is not known. The CDR3 does not end in the conserved phenylalanine or tryptophan, so this is likely a read error.

Samples came from axillary lymph nodes draining the breast cancer. TCRdb analysed the multiplex PCR reads with MiXCR anew, one entry per CDR3 protein. The table has 200,000 to 250,000 distinct CDR3 sequences, less than 40% seen once; the top ten hold approximately 1.4%. Germline loops: CDR1 LNHDA, CDR2 SQIVND (reference sequence). This CDR3 has 16 residues. The TCR originated in a female donor with breast cancer. Some clones in this sample may be carry-over from other donors' samples. The rearrangement joins TRBV19 to TRBJ2-1; a weak D match, TRBD1 (6 bases). The sequenced sample consisted of axillary lymph node tissue. The CDR3, as DNA: TGTGCCAGCAGTATTATTACAGGGTCGTCCTACAATGAGCAGTTCCTC. Its translation is CASSIITGSSYNEQFL.